This entry lists 25 T cell receptor beta chains sequenced from one sample in a study of tumor-infiltrating lymphocytes in primary liver carcinoma. RNA isolated from unsorted whole blood supplied the blood RNA, with germline DNA also extracted. A constant-region primer served to make TCR beta cDNA from roughly 540 ng total RNA. For TCR beta, libraries were produced by three nested multiplex PCR rounds using slightly modified ARM-PCR. PCR rounds one and two used TRBV1-TRBV30 forward primers with a C-beta reverse primer for 10 cycles each. TCRdb processed the multiplex PCR reads anew with MiXCR; each CDR3 protein has one entry. The sample includes about 330,000 distinct CDR3 sequences, less than 75% of them seen just once. Sequencing was done on a sample of peripheral blood. All receptors come from a middle-aged man with primary liver carcinoma and hepatitis B virus infection.

This clonotype was observed a handful of times. The chain joins TRBV30 to TRBJ1-5; D ambiguous. V was clipped by 0 bases and J by 0 bases, with 3 bases between them. This CDR3 has 13 amino acids. Germline CDR1 reads GTSNPN; CDR2 reads SVGIG (reference sequence). CDR3 sequence (DNA): TGTGCCTGGAGTGTTAATAGCAATCAGCCCCAGCATTTT. Translated: CAWSVNSNQPQHF. Looking up the rest from reference TRBV30 and TRBJ1-5 gives the full variable domain: SQTIHQWPATLVQPVGSPLSLECTVEGTSNPNLYWYRQAAGRGLQLLFYSVGIGQISSEVPQNLSASRPQDRQFILSSKKLLLSDSGFYLCAWSVNSNQPQHFGDGTRLSIL.

This clonotype has just a few counts. This chain links TRBV5-1 with TRBJ2-3; D ambiguous. This CDR3 comprises 12 residues. Germline lookup yields CDR1 SGHRS and CDR2 YFSETQ. V was pared by 0 bases and J by 6 bases, with 5 bases between. As DNA, the CDR3 is TGCGCCAGCAGCTTGGATGCCGATACGCAGTATTTT. Amino acids: CASSLDADTQYF.

For this clonotype: The missing conserved phenylalanine or tryptophan at the end of this CDR3 makes a read error likely. The gene calls are TRBV4-3 and TRBJ2-7, with a weak D call TRBD2 (5 bases). Germline V gives CDR1 LGHNA, CDR2 YSLEER. CDR3 length equals 15 residues. Trimming stripped 1 base from V and 1 base from J, with 11 bases between. Here the CDR3 reads CASSQGHTGSYEQYY. CDR3 in DNA: TGCGCCAGCAGCCAAGGGCACACGGGGTCCTACGAGCAGTACTAC.

CDR3: CASSLSDGPYEQYF. DNA of the CDR3: TGTGCCAGCAGCTTATCGGACGGCCCCTACGAGCAGTACTTC. V and J are TRBV7-9 and TRBJ2-7; D uncertain. V gave up 2 bases and J gave up 2 bases, with 10 bases separating them. The CDR3 length is 14 residues. Germline CDR1 and CDR2: SEHNR and FQNEAQ (reference sequence).

Points on this clonotype: Germline and junction disagree at one end, which may indicate a read error. The chain links TRBV11-2 to TRBJ2-3; D is possibly TRBD1 (6 bases). The CDR3 length is 15 residues. From germline, CDR1 is SGHAT and CDR2 FQNNGV. CDR3 in DNA: TGTGCCAGCAGCTCACCAGGGGACCGCACAGATACGCGGTATTTT. Amino acids: CASSSPGDRTDTRYF.

Of note for this clonotype: A read error may be the cause here, since a much bigger clone is one base away. The chain couples TRBV10-3 to TRBJ1-2; unclear D gene. This CDR3 has 13 amino acids. The germline CDR1 and CDR2 sequences are ENHRY and SYGVKD. The CDR3 bases are TGTGTCATCAGTGTCACTTCCGCCGAGGGCTACACCTTC. Its protein is CVISVTSAEGYTF.

The rearrangement joins TRBV11-2 to TRBJ2-5; D gene uncertain. The CDR3 is 11 residues long. CDR1 SGHAT and CDR2 FQNNGV come from the germline V gene. V lost 6 bases, J lost 7 bases, and 9 bases lay in between. The CDR3 loop is CASREPVTQYF. The CDR3 bases are TGTGCCAGCAGGGAGCCAGTGACCCAGTACTTC.

This clonotype was counted a few times. It may be a read error: a sequence one base away is much more abundant. The rearrangement links TRBV6-6 to TRBJ2-7; D is possibly TRBD2 (5 bases). Germline V gene lookup returns CDR1 MNHNY and CDR2 SVGAGI (reference sequence). This CDR3 has 12 residues. The CDR3 sequence is CASNAGGYERYF. CDR3 nucleotides: TGTGCCAGCAATGCGGGTGGATACGAGCGGTACTTC.

This clonotype was picked up many times. The chain employs TRBV5-6 and TRBJ2-5, with 9 bases that match TRBD2. Germline CDR1 SGHDT, CDR2 YYEEEE. This CDR3 contains 14 residues. After removal of 4 bases from V and 7 bases from J, the junction contained 8 bases not matched to a gene. The CDR3 spells CASSQGLASVTQYF. CDR3 coding DNA: TGTGCCAGCAGCCAGGGACTAGCCTCGGTGACCCAGTACTTC.

This clonotype came up many times. The chain couples TRBV27 to TRBJ2-1; D gene unclear. Germline V gene lookup returns CDR1 MNHEY and CDR2 SMNVEV (reference sequence). There are 15 residues in the CDR3. V was trimmed by 6 bases and J by 0 bases, leaving 12 bases between them. The CDR3 loop is CASRERPSSYNEQFF. In DNA form, the CDR3 reads TGTGCCAGCAGGGAAAGACCCAGCTCCTACAATGAGCAGTTCTTC.

In the case of this clonotype: This may be a read error: a much more frequent sequence differs by one nucleotide. The rearrangement links TRBV4-3 to TRBJ2-3, with 9 bases fitting TRBD2. This CDR3 is 19 amino acids long. Unmatched junction bases numbered 16, after V lost 3 bases and J lost 3 bases. Germline CDR1 reads LGHNA; CDR2 reads YSLEER. Here the CDR3 DNA reads TGCGCCAGCAGCCACCTCTTGGCAATGACTAGCGGTGATACAGATACGCAGTATTTT. It encodes CASSHLLAMTSGDTDTQYF.

A note on this clonotype: Possible read error: a much larger clone is one base away. The chain has TRBV6-1 and TRBJ2-7; D gene unclear. The germline V gene encodes CDR1 MNHNS and CDR2 SASEGT. The CDR3 has 13 amino acids. Trimming removed 4 bases from V and 4 bases from J, with 11 bases in between. CDR3 loop: CASSVLDWYEQYF. CDR3 DNA: TGTGCCAGCAGTGTATTAGACTGGTACGAGCAGTACTTC.

About this clonotype itself: This may be a read error: a much more frequent sequence differs by one nucleotide. The chain combines TRBV6-2 or TRBV6-3 with TRBJ2-3; D call uncertain. The V end was cut by 5 bases, the J end by 1 base, with 16 bases between. Germline values: CDR1 MNHEY, CDR2 SVGEGT. The CDR3 loop spans 16 amino acids. In nucleotides, the CDR3 is TGTGCCAGCAGTAGTACCTTCGAAGTGGGCACAGATACGCAGTATTTT. It specifies CASSSTFEVGTDTQYF.

The table lists this clonotype with a count of one. One junction end disagrees with the germline gene, perhaps due to a read error. CDR3 nucleotides: TGTGAAAGCAGCCGGGACGGAGATAACTACGAGCAGTATTTC. It yields the protein CESSRDGDNYEQYF. This chain connects TRBV11-1 to TRBJ2-7, with D possibly being TRBD1 or TRBD2 (5 bases each). The germline V gene encodes CDR1 SGHAT and CDR2 FQDESV (reference sequence). This CDR3 is built from 14 residues.

The J gene is TRBJ2-5, the V gene TRBV11-2; 11 positions agree with TRBD2. CDR1 and CDR2 from the germline V gene are SGHAT and FQNNGV. The junction had 23 bases not matched to a gene; V was cut back by 10 bases and J by 4 bases. This CDR3 comprises 19 residues. CDR3 sequence (DNA): TGTGCCAACGGCGTAAGGACACCCTGGAGTAGCGGGAGGGTAGAGACCCAGTACTTC. This sequence encodes CANGVRTPWSSGRVETQYF. Full variable domain (remainder filled in from reference TRBV11-2 and TRBJ2-5): EAGVAQSPRYKIIEKRQSVAFWCNPISGHATLYWYQQILGQGPKLLIQFQNNGVVDDSQLPKDRFSAERLKGVDSTLKIQPAKLEDSAVYLCANGVRTPWSSGRVETQYFGPGTRLLVL.

This clonotype was detected ten times or more. CDR3 coding DNA: TGTGCCAGCAGCCAGGATGGGACAGGGCGTTCACCCCTCCACTTT. It specifies CASSQDGTGRSPLHF. The V and J genes are TRBV5-5 and TRBJ1-6; TRBD1 agrees at 9 bases. V lost 4 bases and J lost 9; bases outside the gene matches: 8. Germline V gene sequence: CDR1 SGHKS, CDR2 YYEKEE (reference sequence). The CDR3 contains 15 residues.

The chain uses TRBV11-2 and TRBJ2-5, with D possibly matching TRBD2 (6 bases). The CDR3 is 13 residues long. Germline CDR1 and CDR2: SGHAT and FQNNGV. Trimming pared 8 bases from V and 11 bases from J, leaving 21 bases between. CDR3 amino acids: CASGLATQERQYF. The CDR3 DNA follows: TGTGCCAGCGGCCTAGCGACCCAAGAGAGACAGTACTTC. Based on the CDR3 plus reference TRBV11-2 and TRBJ2-5, the full variable domain is EAGVAQSPRYKIIEKRQSVAFWCNPISGHATLYWYQQILGQGPKLLIQFQNNGVVDDSQLPKDRFSAERLKGVDSTLKIQPAKLEDSAVYLCASGLATQERQYFGPGTRLLVL.

Concerning this clonotype itself: This clone may be a read error of a much larger clone one base away. This rearrangement joins TRBV5-1 to TRBJ2-3; D remains ambiguous. Between the trimmed V and J ends, which lost 5 bases and 9 bases, there was a span of 19 bases. Germline V gene data show CDR1 as SGHRS and CDR2 as YFSETQ. This CDR3 contains 14 residues. The CDR3: CASSQSEHGITQYF. CDR3 nucleotide sequence: TGCGCCAGCAGTCAGTCAGAGCATGGGATAACGCAGTATTTT.

The V call is TRBV5-1, the J call TRBJ2-2, with D perhaps matching TRBD2 (5 bases). The CDR3 spans 17 residues. Trimming pared 0 bases from V and 2 bases from J, leaving 14 bases between. CDR1 is SGHRS and CDR2 is YFSETQ in the germline V gene. The CDR3, as DNA: TGCGCCAGCAGCTTGGGTAGCTGGACTCAAAACACCGGGGAGCTGTTTTTT. Translated: CASSLGSWTQNTGELFF.

This chain connects TRBV7-8 to TRBJ2-1; 7 bases are shared with TRBD2. The CDR3 is 15 amino acids. Looked up from germline, CDR1 is SGHVS and CDR2 is FQNEAQ. Trimming at V came to 0 bases and at J to 9 bases, leaving 8 bases not matched to a gene. CDR3 protein: CASSLAETSYGEQFF. The CDR3 DNA sequence: TGTGCCAGCAGCTTAGCGGAGACTAGCTATGGTGAGCAGTTCTTC.

This sequence joins TRBV6-2 or TRBV6-3 and TRBJ2-5; 8 bases fit TRBD1. Germline values: CDR1 MNHEY, CDR2 SVGEGT. This CDR3 region has 13 residues. The trim removed 7 bases at V and 1 base at J, leaving 2 bases unmatched. The CDR3 region is CASKGQAQETQYF. The CDR3 DNA sequence: TGTGCCAGCAAGGGACAGGCCCAAGAGACCCAGTACTTC.

Worth noting for this clonotype: A much larger clone lies a single base off, so this may be a read error. V gene TRBV6-5 combines with J gene TRBJ2-2; 7 bases are shared with TRBD1. The germline CDR1 and CDR2 sequences are MNHEY and SVGAGI. J lost 6 bases, V lost 0 bases, and 4 bases had no gene match. This CDR3 has 15 amino acids. CDR3 sequence (DNA): TGTGCCAGCAGTTACTCAAACAGGGGCGCCGGGGAGCTGTTTTTT. Encoded protein: CASSYSNRGAGELFF.

Ten or more counts support this clonotype. This sequence joins TRBV10-3 and TRBJ2-7; TRBD1 matches at 9 bases. Looked up from germline, CDR1 is ENHRY and CDR2 is SYGVKD. The trim removed 5 bases at V and 3 bases at J, leaving 5 bases unmatched. The CDR3 sequence is 14 residues long. The CDR3 region has the DNA TGTGCCATCAGTAGACCGGGACAGGGCTACGAGCAGTACTTC. It specifies CAISRPGQGYEQYF.

To note about this clonotype: At one end the junction does not follow the germline gene, possibly because of a read error. The rearrangement uses TRBV5-1 and TRBJ2-1; 10 bases match TRBD2. Germline assignment: CDR1 SGHRS and CDR2 YFSETQ. This CDR3 has 14 residues. In DNA, the CDR3 is TGCTCCAGCAGTCGGACTAGCGGATACAATGAGCAGTTCTTC. Its translation: CSSSRTSGYNEQFF.

Remarks on this clonotype: The junction does not match germline at one end; this may be a read error. The chain is built from TRBV11-2 and TRBJ2-7, with TRBD1 as a possible D gene (5 bases). This CDR3 contains 12 residues. Germline V gene sequence: CDR1 SGHAT, CDR2 FQNNGV. The CDR3 region has the DNA TGTGCCAGCAGCGGGCAGGGATTAGAGCACTACTTC. As protein: CASSGQGLEHYF.